The present entry profiles one T cell receptor beta chain with its context. Its binding antigen is unknown. Base qualities are not at hand, and no much larger clone is one base apart. The data were taken from a study of CD8 T cells in Susac syndrome (dated by TCRdb to between 2018 and 2020). Notes on the research overall: The study used repertoire sequencing to test whether antigen drove CD8+ T cell activation and differentiation in Susac syndrome. The clonality of the CD8+ T cell repertoire was compared across approximately 12 healthy donors, some 14 Susac syndrome patients and under 17 multiple sclerosis patients. Results and caveats for the whole study, not just this receptor: The number of individuals in the TCR sequencing and HLA analysis was recognized as being relatively small.

RNA was extracted with the RNeasy kit and roughly 0.5 to 1 ug was reverse transcribed using random hexamers. The immunoSEQ multiplex PCR assay, which covers 54 Vbeta and 13 Jbeta segments, was used to amplify TCR beta CDR3 regions. To correct PCR amplification bias, a synthetic template baseline was used for both primer optimization and computational correction. In the authors' own workflow: Reads were annotated to V, D and J genes per IMGT and analyzed with immunoSEQ Analyzer, keeping only productive sequences. To calculate clonality, Shannon entropy was normalized by log2 of the number of productive unique sequences and then subtracted from one. For each patient and control, public and private clones were evaluated among the 100 most prevalent clones. A clone was defined as Susac-specific if it was absent from the healthy and MS cohorts, from some 980 published viral clones and from other ImmuneACCESS disease sequences. TCRdb ran its own pipeline on the public reads, namely fastp trimming at Q25 and MiXCR clone calling, and kept in-frame beta chains. Rows merge per CDR3 protein into single entries with the most common DNA and genes. The V and J calls were determined by TCRdb, not by the authors. The table for this sample lists some 300,000 distinct CDR3 sequences; roughly 85% of them were counted only once. The top ten constitute around 0.22% of the sample.

Peripheral blood CD8+ and CD4+ T cells from healthy donors, Susac syndrome patients and multiple sclerosis patients were profiled using high-throughput TCR beta sequencing. Treatment-naive patients with stable or active relapsing-remitting disease fulfilling revised McDonald criteria were used as multiple sclerosis controls. Bulk CD8+ and CD4+ T cells were purified magnetically by negative isolation, whereas CD8+ TEMRA cells were enriched by FACS. Blood was drawn into EDTA tubes, processed within 24 hours, and PBMCs were isolated by density gradient centrifugation. PBMCs intended for TCR sequencing were cryopreserved in liquid nitrogen and were subsequently thawed in a 37 degrees C water bath. The sorted or isolated CD4+, CD8+ and CD8+ TEMRA cells reached a purity of at least 90%. CDR1 and CDR2, looked up from the germline V gene, are SNHLY and FYNNEI. The junction shows trimming of 8 bases on V and 3 bases on J, and the gene matches do not reach 3 bases of it. Counted from cysteine to phenylalanine, this CDR3 has 12 amino acids. Just CDR3 DNA is preserved here, 36 bases in frame from base 1.

The source is a human donor with multiple sclerosis. Sequenced input: CD8+ T cells from PBMCs. The sequence is built from TRBV2 and TRBJ2-7, and 8 bases in between align with TRBD1. The CDR3 amino acid sequence is: CASLTGDYEQYF. The DNA sequence is TGTGCCAGCCTGACAGGGGACTACGAGCAGTACTTC.